What follows are 8 T cell receptor beta chains derived from one specimen sequenced in a study of blood T cells in healthy people across ages. For the second PCR, which ran for about 6 to 12 cycles, a sample-barcoded 5' primer and a J-beta primer mix were used. TCRdb independently ran MiXCR on the 5' RACE reads; one entry per CDR3 protein. Among about 1,500,000 distinct CDR3 sequences, 35% to 45% were seen once, and the ten largest hold 7% to 9%. Sequencing input: blood. The source is a woman under 30 in good health.

This clonotype was seen a handful of times. V usage is TRBV6-6 and J usage is TRBJ2-3, with TRBD1 as a possible D gene (6 bases). The V and J ends lost 7 bases and 5 bases respectively, with 16 bases between them. Germline CDR1 MNHNY, CDR2 SVGAGI (reference sequence). The CDR3 is 14 residues long. CDR3 protein: CASKAQGIGDTQYF. The CDR3 nucleotides read TGTGCCAGCAAGGCCCAGGGGATTGGAGATACGCAGTATTTT.

The V gene is TRBV20-1, the J gene TRBJ2-1, with TRBD2 identical over 8 bases. The ends lost 0 bases at V and 2 bases at J; junction bases unmatched: 3. CDR3 length: 15 residues. Germline V gene data show CDR1 as DFQATT and CDR2 as SNEGSKA (reference sequence). The CDR3 is CSAREIAGTYNEQFF. CDR3 coding DNA: TGCAGTGCTAGAGAGATAGCGGGGACCTACAATGAGCAGTTCTTC.

This clonotype was picked up a small number of times. The CDR3 nucleotides are TGCAGTGCTGCTTCGGCAGCTCGGGTGGAGGTTCCCCTCCACTTT. Translating it yields CSAASAARVEVPLHF. This chain links TRBV20-1 with TRBJ1-6; D is uncertain. Germline values: CDR1 DFQATT, CDR2 SNEGSKA (reference sequence). CDR3 length equals 15 residues. V was trimmed by 5 bases and J by 13 bases, leaving 24 bases between them.

The CDR3 loop reads CASGLVQGHGTEAFF. The DNA for the CDR3 is TGTGCTAGTGGTTTGGTCCAGGGACACGGCACTGAAGCTTTCTTT. This chain links TRBV12-5 with TRBJ1-1; possibly TRBD1 for D (6 bases). This CDR3 has 15 residues. The germline V gene encodes CDR1 LGHNT and CDR2 FRNRAP. V was shortened by 0 bases and J by 4 bases, with 12 bases between the two germline ends. The variable domain in full, with the rest retrieved from reference TRBV12-5 and TRBJ1-1, is DARVTQTPRHKVTEMGQEVTMRCQPILGHNTVFWYRQTMMQGLELLAYFRNRAPLDDSGMPKDRFSAEMPDATLATLKIQPSEPRDSAVYFCASGLVQGHGTEAFFGQGTRLTVV.

This clonotype turned up a few times. CDR3 loop: CASSPGFNYGYTF. CDR3 in DNA: TGTGCCAGCAGCCCGGGATTTAACTATGGCTACACCTTC. This rearrangement joins TRBV3-1 to TRBJ1-2; D is unclear. This CDR3 comprises 13 residues. Per the germline V gene, CDR1 is LGHDT and CDR2 is YNNKEL (reference sequence). The V and J ends lost 4 bases and 1 base respectively, with 7 bases between them.

A few counts support this clonotype. The rearrangement joins TRBV5-1 to TRBJ2-1, with D maybe TRBD2 (6 bases). The end of the DNA fits TRBJ2-7 better, so the J call may be wrong. Germline assignment: CDR1 SGHRS and CDR2 YFSETQ. The CDR3 consists of 17 residues. The CDR3 is CASSSPLADQHNNEQYF. CDR3 DNA sequence: TGCGCCAGCAGCTCTCCACTAGCCGATCAGCATAACAATGAGCAGTACTTC.

V is TRBV2 and J is TRBJ2-3, with a weak D call TRBD2 (5 bases). V was trimmed by 6 bases and J by 3 bases, leaving 13 bases between them. CDR1 is SNHLY and CDR2 is FYNNEI in the germline V gene. The CDR3 runs 14 residues. The CDR3 sequence: CASRSGIGTDTQYF. For the CDR3, the DNA is TGTGCCAGCAGGTCCGGGATAGGAACAGATACGCAGTATTTT.

The chain carries TRBV25-1 and TRBJ2-3, with D possibly matching TRBD1 (6 bases). From germline, CDR1 is MGHDK and CDR2 SYGVNS. The CDR3 has 18 amino acids. V shed 2 bases and J shed 2 bases, with 20 bases lying between them. The CDR3, as DNA: TGTGCCAGCAGTGAACCCCGGGACACCGACTTCTTCACAGATACGCAGTATTTT. It translates to CASSEPRDTDFFTDTQYF.